This T cell receptor (beta chain) was found in a study of regulatory and conventional T cells in RAG deficiency. Study observations and caveats: RAG-deficient patients showed markedly lower Shannon entropy and higher Simpson indices than control T-cell subsets. Shorter CDR3s in all patient subsets; >75% Treg-Tconv overlap in Omenn. These Omenn syndrome Treg sorts may hold peripherally activated cells instead.

This clone appeared once. What it binds is not known. Clones were sequenced by immunoSEQ multiplex PCR, and TCRdb holds only the in-frame ones, with some missing. Of under 20,000 clones listed, approximately 86% are singletons. The sorted regulatory T cells were CD4+, CD25-high and CD127-low, with genomic DNA sequenced. Germline CDR1 and CDR2: LNHNV and YYDKDF (reference sequence). V shed 3 bases and J shed 7 bases, with 7 bases lying between them. The CDR3 has 13 amino acids. This same sample was also part of a study on regulatory T cells. According to that study: The PCR used 52 TRBV and 13 TRBJ primers.

This chain joins TRBV15 and TRBJ1-6; weak D call: TRBD1 (5 bases). This TCR derives from a human donor in good health. Sequenced material: Tregs sorted from blood. In DNA form, the CDR3 reads TGTGCCACCAGCAGTTACAGGAATTCACCCCTCCACTTT. Protein product: CATSSYRNSPLHF.